One sample yielded the 6 T cell receptor beta chains listed below, sequenced in a study of shared clonotypes between healthy human individuals. Measured with immunoSEQ multiplex PCR; TCRdb has only the in-frame clones, and not every one. This table holds some 2,500,000 clones, 93% found once. The specimen was naive CD4+ T cells from PBMCs. Subset indicated: CD45RA+ positively selected. These receptors all come from a man aged 18 to 35 in good health. Some clones in this sample may be carry-over from other donors' samples.

This clone was recorded once. With a much larger clone just one base away, this may be a read error. The same CDR3 also results from other DNA sequences found in this sample. This chain joins TRBV7-3 and TRBJ1-3; D uncertain. This CDR3 is built from 14 residues. Germline CDR1 and CDR2: SGHTA and FQGTGA. V lost 3 bases and J 0 bases, leaving 6 bases between the germline ends. Here the CDR3 reads CASSLGSSGNTIYF. The CDR3 bases are TGTGCCAGCAGCTTGGGGAGCTCTGGAAACACCATATATTTT.

The chain joins TRBV6-4 to TRBJ2-3; D may be TRBD2 (6 bases). V shed 2 bases and J shed 2 bases, with 11 bases lying between them. This CDR3 spans 15 amino acids. Germline loops: CDR1 MRHNA, CDR2 SNTAGT. The CDR3 sequence: CASSDTGLFTDTQYF. For the CDR3, the DNA is TGTGCCAGCAGTGACACGGGACTCTTCACAGATACGCAGTATTTT.

The DNA for the CDR3 is TGTGCCAGCAGCTCGGGACAGGGAGAAGTGAGAGAGACCCAGTACTTC. Translating it yields CASSSGQGEVRETQYF. The rearrangement links TRBV11-3 to TRBJ2-5, with TRBD1 identical over 9 bases. The CDR3 totals 16 residues. Germline lookup yields CDR1 SGHNT and CDR2 YENEEA. With V trimmed by 4 bases and J by 4 bases, 10 bases remained unmatched.

The chain recombines TRBV10-2 with TRBJ2-7; TRBD1 matches 10 bases. The germline V gene encodes CDR1 WSHSY and CDR2 SAAADI. The CDR3 is made up of 14 amino acids. Germline trimming cut 10 bases from V and 2 bases from J; bases unmatched to any gene: 8. The CDR3 region has the DNA TGCGCCACCAGGGATGGACAGGGGGCCTACGAGCAGTACTTC. Its translation: CATRDGQGAYEQYF.

The chain couples TRBV6-5 to TRBJ1-1; no definite D call. This CDR3 has 12 residues. CDR1 is MNHEY and CDR2 is SVGAGI in the germline V gene. V was clipped by 8 bases and J by 11 bases, with 18 bases between them. The CDR3 nucleotides read TGTGCCAGCCTGAGTACGACCCGGTACGCTTTCTTT. This gives the protein CASLSTTRYAFF.

The chain recombines TRBV5-1 with TRBJ2-4; no reliable D call. From germline, CDR1 is SGHRS and CDR2 YFSETQ. The CDR3 loop spans 14 amino acids. The V end was cut by 4 bases, the J end by 3 bases, with 11 bases between. CDR3 protein: CASSPPGSKNIQYF. CDR3 DNA sequence: TGCGCCAGCAGCCCCCCGGGCAGCAAAAACATTCAGTACTTC.